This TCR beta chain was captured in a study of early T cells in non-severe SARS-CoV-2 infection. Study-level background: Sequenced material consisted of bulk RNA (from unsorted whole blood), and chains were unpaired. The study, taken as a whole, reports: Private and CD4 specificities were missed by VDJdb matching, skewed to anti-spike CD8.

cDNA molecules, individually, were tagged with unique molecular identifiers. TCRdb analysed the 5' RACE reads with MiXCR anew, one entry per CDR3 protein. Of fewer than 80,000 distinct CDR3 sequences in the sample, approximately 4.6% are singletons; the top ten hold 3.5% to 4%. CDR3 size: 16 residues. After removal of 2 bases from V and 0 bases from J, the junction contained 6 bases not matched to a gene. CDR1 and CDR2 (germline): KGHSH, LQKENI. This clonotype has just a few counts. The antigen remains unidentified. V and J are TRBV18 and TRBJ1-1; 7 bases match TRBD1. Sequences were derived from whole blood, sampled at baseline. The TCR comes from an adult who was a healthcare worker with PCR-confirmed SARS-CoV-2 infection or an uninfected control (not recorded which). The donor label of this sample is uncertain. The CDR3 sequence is CASSPERQGLNTEAFF. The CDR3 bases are TGTGCCAGCTCACCAGAAAGACAGGGCCTGAACACTGAAGCTTTCTTT.